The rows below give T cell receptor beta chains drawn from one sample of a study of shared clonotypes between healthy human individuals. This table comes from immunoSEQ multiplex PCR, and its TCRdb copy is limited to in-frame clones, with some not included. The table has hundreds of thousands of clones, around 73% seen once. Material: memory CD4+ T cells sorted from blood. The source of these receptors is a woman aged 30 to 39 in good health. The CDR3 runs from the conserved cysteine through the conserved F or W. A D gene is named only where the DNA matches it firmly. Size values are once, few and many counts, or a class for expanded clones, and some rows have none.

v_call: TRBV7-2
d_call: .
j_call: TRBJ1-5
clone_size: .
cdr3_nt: TGTGCCAGCAGCGGGGACGCCTTAAGTGGCAATCAGCCCCAGCATTTT
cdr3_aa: CASSGDALSGNQPQHF

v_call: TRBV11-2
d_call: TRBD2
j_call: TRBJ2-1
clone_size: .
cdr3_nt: TGTGCCAGCAGCTCCTTAGCGGGAATCTACAATGAGCAGTTCTTC
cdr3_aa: CASSSLAGIYNEQFF

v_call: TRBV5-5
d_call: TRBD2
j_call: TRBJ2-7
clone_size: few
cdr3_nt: TGTGCCAGCAGCCGCCAAGGGAGGGCCCAGTACGAGCAGTACTTC
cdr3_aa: CASSRQGRAQYEQYF

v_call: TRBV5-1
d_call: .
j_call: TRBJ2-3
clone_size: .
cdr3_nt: TGCGCCAGCAGCCTGGAGACCAGCTCTTTTGCAGATACGCAGTATTTT
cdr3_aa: CASSLETSSFADTQYF

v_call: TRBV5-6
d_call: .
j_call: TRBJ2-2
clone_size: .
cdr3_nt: TGTGCCAGCAGCTTGGCCGCGAGGGAGAACACCGGGGAGCTGTTTTTT
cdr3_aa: CASSLAARENTGELFF

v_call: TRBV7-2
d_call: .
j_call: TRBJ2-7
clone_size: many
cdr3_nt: TGTGCCAGCAGCCGTGTCGAGAAGTGGGCCCACTCCTACGAGCAGTACTTC
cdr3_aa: CASSRVEKWAHSYEQYF

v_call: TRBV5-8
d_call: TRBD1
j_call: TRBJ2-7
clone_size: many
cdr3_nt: TGTGCCAGCGGGGAACCACAGGGGGCCTACGAGCAGTACTTC
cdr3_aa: CASGEPQGAYEQYF

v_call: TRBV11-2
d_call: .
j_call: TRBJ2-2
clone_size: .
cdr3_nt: TGTGCCACCCCCCGAGGGCGCGCAGGGGAGTACACCGGGGAGCTGTTTTTT
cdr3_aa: CATPRGRAGEYTGELFF

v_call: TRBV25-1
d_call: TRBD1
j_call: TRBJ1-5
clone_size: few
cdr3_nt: TGTGCCAGCAGTGACGAGGGACAGGGTAGCAATCAGCCCCAGCATTTT
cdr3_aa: CASSDEGQGSNQPQHF

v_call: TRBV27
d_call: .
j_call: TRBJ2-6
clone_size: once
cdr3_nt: TGTGCCAGCGGGGGCAGGGGCGGATCTGGGGCCAACGTCCTGACTTTC
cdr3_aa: CASGGRGGSGANVLTF

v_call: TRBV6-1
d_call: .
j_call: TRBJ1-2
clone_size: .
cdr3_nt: TGTGCCAGCAGTGCGGGGACGTTCAACTATGGCTACACCTTC
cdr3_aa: CASSAGTFNYGYTF

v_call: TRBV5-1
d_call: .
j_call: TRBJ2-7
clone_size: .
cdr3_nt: TGCGCCAGCAGCCCCAGGGTTTCGTCCGACGAGCAGTACTTC
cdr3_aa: CASSPRVSSDEQYF

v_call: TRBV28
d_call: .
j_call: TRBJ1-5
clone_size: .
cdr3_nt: TGTGCCAGCAGTGCAAGAGCCGGGACCGCGAGCTTT
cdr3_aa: CASSARAGTASF

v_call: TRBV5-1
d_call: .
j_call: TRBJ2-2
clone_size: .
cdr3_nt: TGCGCCAGCAGCTTGCGGGCGGATGCGAACACCGGGGAGCTGTTTTTT
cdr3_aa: CASSLRADANTGELFF

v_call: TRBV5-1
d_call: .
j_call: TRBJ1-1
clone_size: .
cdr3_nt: TGCGCCAGCAGCGAGTGGGGAGAAGCTTTCTTT
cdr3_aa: CASSEWGEAFF

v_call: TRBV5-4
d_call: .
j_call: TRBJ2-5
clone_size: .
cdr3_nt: TGTGCCAGCAGCTTCCCCGACAGAAAAGAGACCCAGTACTTC
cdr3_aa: CASSFPDRKETQYF

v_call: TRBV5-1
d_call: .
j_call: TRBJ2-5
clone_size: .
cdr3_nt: TGCGCCAGCAGCTTGGCCCTGGGGGGCCAAGAGACCCAGTACTTC
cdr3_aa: CASSLALGGQETQYF

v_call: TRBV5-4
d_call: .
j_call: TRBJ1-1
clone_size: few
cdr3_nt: TGTGCCAGCAGCTTTAATAGGGGATCCACTGAAGCTTTCTTT
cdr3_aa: CASSFNRGSTEAFF

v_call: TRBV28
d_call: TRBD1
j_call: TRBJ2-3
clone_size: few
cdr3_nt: TGTGCCAGCAGTGACAGGGTTCCAGATACGCAGTATTTT
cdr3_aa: CASSDRVPDTQYF

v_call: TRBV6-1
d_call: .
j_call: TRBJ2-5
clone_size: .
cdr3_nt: TGTGCCAGCAGCTTACGAGAGACCCAGTACTTC
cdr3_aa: CASSLRETQYF

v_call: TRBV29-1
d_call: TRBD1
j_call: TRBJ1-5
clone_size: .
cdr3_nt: TGCAGCGTTCTATCCGGACAGGGAGGACAGCCCCAGCATTTT
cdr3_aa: CSVLSGQGGQPQHF

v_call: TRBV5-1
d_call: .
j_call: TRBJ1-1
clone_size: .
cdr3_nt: TGCGCCAGCAGCTTCAGGGTAGGTGATGAAGCTTTCTTT
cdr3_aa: CASSFRVGDEAFF

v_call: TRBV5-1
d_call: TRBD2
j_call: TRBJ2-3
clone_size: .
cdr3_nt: TGCGCCAGCAGCTTGACTAGCGGGAGCGGCACAGATACGCAGTATTTT
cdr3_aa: CASSLTSGSGTDTQYF

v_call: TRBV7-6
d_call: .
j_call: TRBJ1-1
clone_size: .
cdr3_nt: TGTGCCAGCAGCCCGGGACGCGCGCAGGGTGAAGCTTTCTTT
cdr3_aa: CASSPGRAQGEAFF

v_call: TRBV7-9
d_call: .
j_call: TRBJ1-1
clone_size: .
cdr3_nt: TGTGCCAGCAACTTGGAGAACACTGAAGCTTTCTTT
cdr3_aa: CASNLENTEAFF

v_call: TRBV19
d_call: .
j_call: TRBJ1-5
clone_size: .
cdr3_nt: TGTGCCAGTAGTATAATAGGGGGGGAGAATCAGCCCCAGCATTTT
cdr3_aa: CASSIIGGENQPQHF

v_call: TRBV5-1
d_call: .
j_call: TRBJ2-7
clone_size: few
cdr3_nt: TGCGCCAGCAACGCCTATGACGGCGAGCAGTACTTC
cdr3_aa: CASNAYDGEQYF

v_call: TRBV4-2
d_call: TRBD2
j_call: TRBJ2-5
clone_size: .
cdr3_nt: TGTGCCAGCAGTCATCCGGGACTAGCGAACTTCCAAGAGACCCAGTACTTC
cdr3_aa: CASSHPGLANFQETQYF

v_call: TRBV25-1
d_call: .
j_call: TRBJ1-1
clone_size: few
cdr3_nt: TGTGCCAGCAGTCCCACATGGGGCACTGAAGCTTTCTTT
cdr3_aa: CASSPTWGTEAFF

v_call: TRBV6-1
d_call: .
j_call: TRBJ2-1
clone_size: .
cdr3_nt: TGTGCCAGCAAACCGGGCTCCTACAATGAGCAGTTCTTC
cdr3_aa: CASKPGSYNEQFF

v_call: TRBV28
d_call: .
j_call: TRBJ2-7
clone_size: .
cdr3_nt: TGTGCCAGCAGGCCTGGGCCCTACGAGCAGTACTTC
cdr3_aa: CASRPGPYEQYF

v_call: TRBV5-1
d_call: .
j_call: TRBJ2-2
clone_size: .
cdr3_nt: TGCGCCAGCTCCACCAGCGGGACAGGAGGGACCGGGGAGCTGTTTTTT
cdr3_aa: CASSTSGTGGTGELFF

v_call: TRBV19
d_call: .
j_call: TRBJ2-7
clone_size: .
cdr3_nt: TGTGCCAGTAGTCGGGGAGGACAGTCCTACGAGCAGTACTTC
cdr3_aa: CASSRGGQSYEQYF

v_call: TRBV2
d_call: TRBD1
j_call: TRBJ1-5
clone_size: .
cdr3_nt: TGTGCCAGCAGCCAGGGACAGGGGGCCGGTCGTAATCAGCCCCAGCATTTT
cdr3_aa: CASSQGQGAGRNQPQHF

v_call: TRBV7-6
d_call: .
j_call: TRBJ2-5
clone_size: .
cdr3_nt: TGTGCCAGCAGCTTAGAGTGGACAATACAAGAGACCCAGTACTTC
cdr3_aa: CASSLEWTIQETQYF

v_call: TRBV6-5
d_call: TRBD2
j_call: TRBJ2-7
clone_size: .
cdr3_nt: TGTGCCAGCCGGACTAGCGGGAGCCTCTACGAGCAGTACTTC
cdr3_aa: CASRTSGSLYEQYF

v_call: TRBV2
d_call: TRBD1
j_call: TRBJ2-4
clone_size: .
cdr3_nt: TGTGCCAGCAACGACAGGGGGCTAGCCAAAAACATTCAGTACTTC
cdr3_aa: CASNDRGLAKNIQYF

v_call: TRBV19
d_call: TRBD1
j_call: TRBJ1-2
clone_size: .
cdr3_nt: TGTGCCAGTAGTATAGTCGAGACAGGGGGCTATGGCTACACCTTC
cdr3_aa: CASSIVETGGYGYTF